This T cell receptor (beta chain) was identified during a study of cytomegalovirus exposure and HLA in healthy donors (dated by TCRdb to 2016 to 2017). Concerning the study at large: According to a later analysis, one platform produced both the roughly 120 validation repertoires and the 550 to 800 repertoires of the first cohort. Besides the first cohort of hundreds of subjects, a separate validation cohort made up of some 110 different subjects was used. The study aimed to test whether signatures of past pathogen exposure could be identified by cataloging public T cell receptors. To predict cytomegalovirus infection status, the study brought together high-throughput TCR immunosequencing, statistical association of individual TCRs with disease status, and machine learning. What the work shows at the level of the full study, not this receptor alone: Across donors, most TCR sequences were observed very rarely, whereas some public TCRs were present in many individuals. In the study, approximately 150 TCR beta chains were listed as associated with cytomegalovirus. It was suggested by the authors that the approach could potentially be generalized to other disease states and immunological phenotypes. In a later analysis, TCRs clustered in the first cohort were found to also tend to co-occur in the roughly 120 validation repertoires, with 90% to 95% of cluster scores above 0. All 120 or so repertoires were used to score co-occurrence in the validation cohort in a later analysis, because that analysis had no HLA typing for the cohort. A few of the identified cytomegalovirus-associated TCR beta chains were confirmed in vitro to be specific for cytomegalovirus antigens. The classifier was reported to diagnose cytomegalovirus status with high specificity and sensitivity in both the original and validation cohorts.

Separate from the approximately 670-subject first cohort, the validation cohort of around 130 subjects was the group to which the donors belonged. In regard to this clone: This clone's antigen is unknown. Nothing much larger sits one base from this clone, and base qualities are not available.

Libraries were prepared through the immunoSEQ multiplex PCR assay. In the source study's methods: A statistical classification framework was built for diagnosing cytomegalovirus status from the catalog of TCR beta chain sequences. TCRdb retrieved this table from immuneACCESS and kept in-frame rearrangements only. Not all clones are present; in checked studies, unresolved V genes account for under half, and no reason is known for the remainder. V, J and clone size are taken as reported in that table, and D and trimming were inferred from the DNA itself. This sample comprises over 85,000 clones, approximately 94% of them detected only once. The ten most abundant clones make up 0.85% to 0.95% of the sample. CDR1 and CDR2, looked up from the germline V gene (reference sequence), are MNHNY and SVGAGI. The CDR3 runs 13 residues from the cysteine to the phenylalanine. CDR3 DNA is the only sequence kept; it has 39 bases, read in frame from the first base. V loses 3 bases of germline sequence and J loses 1 base, and the interval between the two ends is 6 bases.

The sample was PBMCs. This sequence uses TRBV6-6 and TRBJ1-1, with no D gene named confidently. This sequence was found in a woman younger than 30 in good health and CMV-seronegative. The DNA reads TGTGCCAGCAGTTATTCAGAGAACACTGAAGCTTTCTTT. Translation gives CASSYSENTEAFF.